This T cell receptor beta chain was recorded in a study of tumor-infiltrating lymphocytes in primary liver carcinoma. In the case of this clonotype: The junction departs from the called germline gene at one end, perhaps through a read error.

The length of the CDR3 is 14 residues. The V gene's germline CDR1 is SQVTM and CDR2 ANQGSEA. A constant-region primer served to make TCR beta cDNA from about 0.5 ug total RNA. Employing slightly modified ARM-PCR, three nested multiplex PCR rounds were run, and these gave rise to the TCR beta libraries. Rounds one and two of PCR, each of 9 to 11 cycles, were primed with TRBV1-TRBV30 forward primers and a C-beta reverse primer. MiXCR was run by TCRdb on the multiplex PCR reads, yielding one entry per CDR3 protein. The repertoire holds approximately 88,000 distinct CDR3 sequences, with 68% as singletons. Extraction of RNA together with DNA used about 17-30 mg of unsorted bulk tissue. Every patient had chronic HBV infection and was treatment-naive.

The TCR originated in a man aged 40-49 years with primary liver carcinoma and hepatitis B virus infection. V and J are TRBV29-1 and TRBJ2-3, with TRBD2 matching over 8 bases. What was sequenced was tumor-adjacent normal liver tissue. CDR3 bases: TGCAGCGTTGTGTGTAGCGGGGTCACAGATACGCAGTGTTTT. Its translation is CSVVCSGVTDTQCF.